The source of this TCR beta chain is a study of shared clonotypes between healthy human individuals. Overall study results and limits: Naive subsets tended to show greater estimated richness than memory subsets. Four donors shared roughly 5% of their naive CD4 clonotypes.

Authors' data handling: With immunoSEQ giving junction-only sequences and no quality scores, filtering differed. Assay used: immunoSEQ multiplex PCR; TCRdb lists only in-frame clones, some missing. The V and J calls and clone size were taken over from that table, and D and trimming were inferred from the DNA. The data hold some 500,000 clones, with about 96% observed a single time. Between the trimmed V and J ends, which lost 0 bases and 2 bases, there was a span of 7 bases. CDR1 and CDR2 from the germline V gene are MNHNY and SVGAGI (reference sequence). CDR3 size: 14 residues. Naive CD4+ cells were CD45RA-selected; the remaining cells were memory. Points on this clone: Its antigen is unknown.

Sequences were obtained from naive CD4+ T cells sorted from blood. Indicated subset: CD45RA+ positively selected. The receptor's source is a young woman in good health. The chain carries TRBV6-6 and TRBJ2-5; D is perhaps TRBD2 (6 bases). CDR3 nucleotides: TGTGCCAGCAGTTACTCTAGCGGACAAGAGACCCAGTACTTC. Its protein product is CASSYSSGQETQYF.